The 29 T cell receptor beta chains in this list originate from one sample, sequenced in a study of Ad26.COV2.S vaccination and SARS-CoV-2 variants. The sample's treatment: 19 received Ad26.COV2.S at low or high dose, single or two shots; five or six received placebo; per-sample allocation not given. Sample collection was performed on day 63 after the first vaccine or placebo injection. Profiling relied on immunoSEQ multiplex PCR, and the TCRdb table lists in-frame clones only, not all of them. This table holds more than 250,000 clones, around 87% found once. Source: peripheral blood, taken in a trial of Ad26.COV2.S vaccine versus placebo. These receptors originate from a person between 18 and 59 years old who received the Ad26.COV2.S COVID-19 vaccine or a placebo.

The chain employs TRBV7-2 and TRBJ2-1, with 9 bases that match TRBD2. Germline-derived CDR1 and CDR2 are SGHTA and FQGNSA. The CDR3 has 15 amino acids. J was trimmed by 6 bases and V by 6 bases; bases with no gene match: 9. The CDR3 coding sequence is TGTGCCAGCAGGGACAGGACTAGCGCCCTCAATGAGCAGTTCTTC. As protein: CASRDRTSALNEQFF.

This sequence joins TRBV19 and TRBJ2-7, with 11 positions matching TRBD2. In germline, CDR1 is LNHDA, CDR2 SQIVND (reference sequence). The J segment lost 6 bases and the V segment lost 5 bases, leaving 9 bases of the junction unmatched. CDR3 size: 15 residues. The CDR3 here is CASSSLAGGPGEQYF. For the CDR3, the DNA is TGTGCCAGTAGTTCGTTAGCGGGAGGGCCGGGCGAGCAGTACTTC.

This clone came up once. The CDR3 DNA reads TGCGCCAGCAGCCAAGATGAGGGATTCACAGATACGCAGTATTTT. It is translated as CASSQDEGFTDTQYF. This sequence joins TRBV4-3 and TRBJ2-3; TRBD2 is a possible D gene (5 bases). The CDR3 totals 15 residues. V lost 0 bases and J 2 bases, leaving 9 bases between the germline ends. Per germline, CDR1 LGHNA and CDR2 YSLEER.

This chain connects TRBV30 to TRBJ2-5, with 8 bases that match TRBD2. Germline CDR1 reads GTSNPN; CDR2 reads SVGIG (reference sequence). CDR3 length equals 13 residues. After removal of 2 bases from V and 2 bases from J, the junction contained 1 base not matched to a gene. Written as DNA, the CDR3 is TGTGCCTGGAGTATAGCGGGGCAAGAGACCCAGTACTTC. Its translation: CAWSIAGQETQYF.

This clone has a handful of counts. The chain combines TRBV15 with TRBJ1-5, with D possibly matching TRBD1 (5 bases). V lost 0 bases and J 4 bases, leaving 10 bases between the germline ends. CDR3 length: 15 residues. The germline V gene has CDR1 LNHNV and CDR2 YYDKDF (reference sequence). The chain's CDR3 is CATSRDRQLNQPQHF. Written as DNA, the CDR3 is TGTGCCACCAGCAGAGATCGACAGCTTAATCAGCCCCAGCATTTT.

The chain joins TRBV7-9 to TRBJ1-1; tentatively, D is TRBD1 (6 bases). Germline V gene sequence: CDR1 SEHNR, CDR2 FQNEAQ (reference sequence). There are 13 residues in the CDR3. Trimming cost V 6 bases and J 3 bases, with 11 bases left between them. DNA for the CDR3: TGTGCCAGCAGAACAGGGTGGGACACTGAAGCTTTCTTT. This translates into CASRTGWDTEAFF.

J is TRBJ1-2 and V is TRBV4-2, with unresolved D. Germline V gives CDR1 LGHNA, CDR2 YNFKEQ. The CDR3 runs to 15 residues. The V end was cut by 0 bases, the J end by 0 bases, with 8 bases between. The CDR3 sequence is CASSQEVTANYGYTF. In DNA, the CDR3 is TGTGCCAGCAGCCAAGAAGTCACCGCTAACTATGGCTACACCTTC.

V gene TRBV12-5 combines with J gene TRBJ2-3, with 8 nucleotides matching TRBD1. V shed 5 bases, J shed 1 base, and the junction held 5 bases outside the gene matches. CDR1 is LGHNT and CDR2 is FRNRAP in the germline V gene. The CDR3 totals 15 residues. CDR3 nucleotides: TGTGCTAGTGGTCCAGGACAGGGTCGCACAGATACGCAGTATTTT. Translated: CASGPGQGRTDTQYF.

The rearrangement uses TRBV7-7 and TRBJ2-5; 10 bases are a match to TRBD2. Germline V gene sequence: CDR1 SSHAT, CDR2 FNYEAQ (reference sequence). J lost 5 bases, V lost 1 base, and 4 bases had no gene match. The CDR3 has 15 residues. CDR3 loop: CASSLVPSGGETQYF. CDR3 in DNA: TGTGCCAGCAGCTTAGTTCCTAGCGGGGGCGAGACCCAGTACTTC.

The V call is TRBV6-5, the J call TRBJ2-7, with D perhaps TRBD2 (5 bases). The CDR3 is 15 amino acids. The germline V gene encodes CDR1 MNHEY and CDR2 SVGAGI. V lost 0 bases and J 4 bases, leaving 13 bases between the germline ends. CDR3 coding DNA: TGTGCCAGCAGTTACTCGCCTAGCCCGGAATACGAGCAGTACTTC. It encodes CASSYSPSPEYEQYF.

The chain has TRBV7-2 and TRBJ1-6; maybe TRBD1 (6 bases). Germline V gives CDR1 SGHTA, CDR2 FQGNSA. V shed 1 base and J shed 11 bases, with 15 bases lying between them. CDR3 length: 15 amino acids. Here the CDR3 DNA reads TGTGCCAGCAGCTTAGGTGGGACAAGCCAGACACCCCTCCACTTT. Translating it yields CASSLGGTSQTPLHF.

V is TRBV11-3 and J is TRBJ2-1, with 7 nucleotides matching TRBD1. The germline V gene has CDR1 SGHNT and CDR2 YENEEA. The CDR3 loop spans 14 amino acids. V lost 0 bases to trimming and J lost 9 bases; unmatched junction nucleotides: 5. CDR3 residues: CASSLEAGGTEQFF. Here the CDR3 DNA reads TGTGCCAGCAGCTTAGAGGCAGGGGGTACTGAGCAGTTCTTC.

The chain uses TRBV10-3 and TRBJ2-1, with no clear D. CDR1 and CDR2 (germline): ENHRY, SYGVKD. The ends were cut back, 0 bases at V and 13 bases at J, with 10 bases in the middle. The CDR3 is made up of 12 amino acids. Written as DNA, the CDR3 is TGTGCCATCAGTGAGTCGCAGGCGAGACAGTTCTTC. Its translation: CAISESQARQFF.

V gene TRBV18 combines with J gene TRBJ1-3; TRBD1 is a possible D gene (6 bases). Between the trimmed V and J ends, which lost 3 bases and 1 base, there was a span of 13 bases. The CDR3 contains 16 residues. CDR1 and CDR2 from the germline V gene are KGHSH and LQKENI. CDR3 in amino acids: CASSPQNRASGNTIYF. The CDR3 nucleotides read TGTGCCAGCTCACCCCAAAACAGGGCTTCTGGAAACACCATATATTTT.

CDR3: CSASIGTLQETQYF. CDR3 bases: TGCAGTGCTAGTATCGGGACACTTCAAGAGACCCAGTACTTC. The rearrangement links TRBV20-1 to TRBJ2-5; D perhaps matches TRBD1 (6 bases). CDR3 length: 14 residues. Trimming took off 3 bases at V and 2 bases at J, with 13 bases between the two ends. Germline CDR1 is DFQATT and CDR2 is SNEGSKA (reference sequence).

The count of this clone is one. This sequence joins TRBV6-5 and TRBJ1-1; D is unresolved. The length of the CDR3 is 13 residues. Germline CDR1 reads MNHEY; CDR2 reads SVGAGI. V was shortened by 2 bases and J by 2 bases, with 6 bases between the two germline ends. The CDR3 nucleotides read TGTGCCAGCAGTTACCGGGTAAACACTGAAGCTTTCTTT. This translates into CASSYRVNTEAFF.

This clone was seen only once. V usage is TRBV9 and J usage is TRBJ2-1; TRBD2 aligns across 8 bases. This CDR3 spans 14 amino acids. V was pared by 4 bases and J by 5 bases, with 5 bases of the junction left unmatched. Germline V gene lookup returns CDR1 SGDLS and CDR2 YYNGEE. Written as DNA, the CDR3 is TGTGCCAGCAGCCCGGGGGGGCCGAACAATGAGCAGTTCTTC. It yields the protein CASSPGGPNNEQFF.

The chain is built from TRBV5-4 and TRBJ2-1, with 13 bases identical to TRBD2. Germline CDR1 SGHNT, CDR2 YYREEE (reference sequence). Trimming took 4 bases from V and 8 from J; bases not matched to a gene: 15. The CDR3 has 18 residues. CDR3 protein: CASSLFSLGLAGTYEQFF. The CDR3 DNA reads TGTGCCAGCAGCCTCTTTAGCCTGGGACTAGCGGGAACGTATGAGCAGTTCTTC. The full variable domain, in which reference TRBV5-4 and TRBJ2-1 provide the parts outside the CDR3, is ETGVTQSPTHLIKTRGQQVTLRCSSQSGHNTVSWYQQALGQGPQFIFQYYREEENGRGNFPPRFSGLQFPNYSSELNVNALELDDSALYLCASSLFSLGLAGTYEQFFGPGTRLTVL.

This clone was seen more than once but under ten times. The chain carries TRBV5-1 and TRBJ1-2, with D uncertain. CDR3 length equals 14 residues. Germline V CDR1 and CDR2: SGHRS, YFSETQ. The V end was cut by 1 base, the J end by 3 bases, with 10 bases between. The CDR3 reads CASSLYSRDYGYTF. In nucleotides, the CDR3 is TGCGCCAGCAGCTTGTACAGCAGAGACTATGGCTACACCTTC.

V is TRBV5-5 and J is TRBJ2-7; TRBD2 agrees at 9 bases. In germline, CDR1 is SGHKS, CDR2 YYEKEE (reference sequence). V gave up 4 bases and J gave up 0 bases; unmatched junction bases: 11. The CDR3 has 17 residues. CDR3 nucleotide sequence: TGTGCCAGCAGCACCTCTCCTCTAGCGGGAACCTCCTACGAGCAGTACTTC. Translation gives CASSTSPLAGTSYEQYF.

This sequence joins TRBV4-1 and TRBJ2-3, with 7 bases lining up with TRBD1. V lost 4 bases and J lost 1; bases outside the gene matches: 8. Germline CDR1 reads MGHRA; CDR2 reads YSYEKL. This CDR3 spans 16 amino acids. CDR3 bases: TGCGCCAGCAGCCCTGGACCCGGACAGGGCACAGATACGCAGTATTTT. Translation: CASSPGPGQGTDTQYF.

This chain joins TRBV7-8 and TRBJ2-5, with 8 bases that match TRBD2. The trim removed 5 bases at V and 2 bases at J, leaving 7 bases unmatched. Germline values: CDR1 SGHVS, CDR2 FQNEAQ. This CDR3 has 15 amino acids. CDR3 loop: CASSVLLAAQETQYF. The CDR3 DNA sequence: TGTGCCAGCAGCGTTTTACTAGCGGCTCAAGAGACCCAGTACTTC.

The rearrangement uses TRBV7-9 and TRBJ2-1; 7 positions match TRBD2. CDR1 and CDR2 from the germline V gene are SEHNR and FQNEAQ (reference sequence). The CDR3 loop spans 15 amino acids. V was clipped by 5 bases and J by 6 bases; unmatched bases: 10. This chain's CDR3 is CASSPAGLISNEQFF. The CDR3 nucleotides read TGTGCCAGCAGCCCGGCGGGACTAATCTCCAATGAGCAGTTCTTC.

This clone is a singleton in its sample. This chain connects TRBV7-2 to TRBJ1-1, with 8 bases aligning to TRBD1. The germline gives CDR1 SGHTA, CDR2 FQGNSA. V was clipped by 4 bases and J by 0 bases; unmatched bases: 1. The CDR3 is 14 residues long. CDR3 region: CASSWTGMNTEAFF. The CDR3 region has the DNA TGTGCCAGCAGCTGGACAGGGATGAACACTGAAGCTTTCTTT.

This chain connects TRBV7-8 to TRBJ1-3; D is ambiguous. Per the germline V gene, CDR1 is SGHVS and CDR2 is FQNEAQ. The CDR3 loop spans 13 amino acids. The ends were cut back, 1 base at V and 7 bases at J, with 8 bases in the middle. The CDR3 nucleotides are TGTGCCAGCAGCTTAGGTTCACCCAACACCATATATTTT. Translation: CASSLGSPNTIYF.

About this clone itself: Other nucleotide sequences in the sample specify the same CDR3. The genes are TRBV15 and TRBJ1-1; D unresolved. The V gene lost 0 bases and the J gene lost 4 bases, with 9 bases spanning the gap. Germline V lookup: CDR1 LNHNV, CDR2 YYDKDF (reference sequence). The CDR3 covers 14 residues. CDR3 in DNA: TGTGCCACCAGCAGAGATCGAGGGAGCACTGAAGCTTTCTTT. It encodes CATSRDRGSTEAFF.

The V call is TRBV9, the J call TRBJ1-2, with D unresolved. The CDR3 runs to 14 residues. V was shortened by 2 bases and J by 4 bases, with 12 bases between the two germline ends. CDR1 is SGDLS, CDR2 YYNGEE, per germline. The CDR3 DNA reads TGTGCCAGCAGCGTTGGTAAGGGAAGCTATGGCTACACCTTC. Amino acid sequence: CASSVGKGSYGYTF. The variable domain in full, completed from reference TRBV9 and TRBJ1-2, reads DSGVTQTPKHLITATGQRVTLRCSPRSGDLSVYWYQQSLDQGLQFLIQYYNGEERAKGNILERFSAQQFPDLHSELNLSSLELGDSALYFCASSVGKGSYGYTFGSGTRLTVV.

The chain joins TRBV19 to TRBJ2-1, with 10 bases matching TRBD2. Germline CDR1 LNHDA, CDR2 SQIVND (reference sequence). Germline trimming cut 4 bases from V and 4 bases from J; bases unmatched to any gene: 7. This CDR3 is 16 amino acids long. In nucleotides, the CDR3 is TGTGCCAGTAGTACCCTGACTAGCGGGTTTTACAATGAGCAGTTCTTC. It encodes CASSTLTSGFYNEQFF.

CDR3 sequence: CASSHDPDRSSYEQYF. The CDR3 DNA reads as TGTGCCAGCAGTCACGACCCGGACAGGAGCTCCTACGAGCAGTACTTC. This chain links TRBV6-6 with TRBJ2-7; TRBD1 matches at 7 bases. In germline, CDR1 is MNHNY, CDR2 SVGAGI (reference sequence). There are 16 residues in the CDR3. The V segment lost 5 bases and the J segment 0 bases; nucleotides outside the gene matches: 10.